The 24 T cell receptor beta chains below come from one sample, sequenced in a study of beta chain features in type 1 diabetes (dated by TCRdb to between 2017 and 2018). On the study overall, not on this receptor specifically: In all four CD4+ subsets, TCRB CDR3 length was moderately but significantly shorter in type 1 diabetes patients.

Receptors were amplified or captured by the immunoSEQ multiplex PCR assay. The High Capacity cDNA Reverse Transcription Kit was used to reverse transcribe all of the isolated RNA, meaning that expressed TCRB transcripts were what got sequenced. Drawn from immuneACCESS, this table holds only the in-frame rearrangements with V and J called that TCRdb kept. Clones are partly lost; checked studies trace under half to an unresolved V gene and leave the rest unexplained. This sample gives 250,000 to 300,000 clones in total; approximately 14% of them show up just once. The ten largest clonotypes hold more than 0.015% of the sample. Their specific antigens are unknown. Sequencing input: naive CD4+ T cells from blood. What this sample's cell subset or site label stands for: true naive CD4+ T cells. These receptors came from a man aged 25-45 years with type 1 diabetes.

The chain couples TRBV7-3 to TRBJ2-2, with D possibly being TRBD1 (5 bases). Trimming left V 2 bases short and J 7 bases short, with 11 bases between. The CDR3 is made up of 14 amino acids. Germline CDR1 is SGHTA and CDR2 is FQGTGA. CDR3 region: CASSLGQGLGELFF. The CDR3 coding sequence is TGTGCCAGCAGCTTAGGCCAGGGCCTCGGGGAGCTGTTTTTT.

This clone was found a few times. This CDR3 reads CASRGAGIKQYF. The DNA for the CDR3 is TGTGCCAGCAGGGGGGCAGGGATCAAGCAGTACTTC. The gene calls are TRBV25-1 and TRBJ2-7, with a tentative D call TRBD1 (6 bases). The ends were cut back, 6 bases at V and 8 bases at J, with 14 bases in the middle. Germline V gene data show CDR1 as MGHDK and CDR2 as SYGVNS. The CDR3 is made up of 12 amino acids.

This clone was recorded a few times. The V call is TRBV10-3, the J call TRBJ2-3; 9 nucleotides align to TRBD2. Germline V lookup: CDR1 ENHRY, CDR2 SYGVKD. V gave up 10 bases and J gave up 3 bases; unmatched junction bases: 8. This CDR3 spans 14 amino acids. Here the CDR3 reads CATIAGEGTDTQYF. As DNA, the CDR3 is TGTGCCACGATAGCGGGAGAGGGGACAGATACGCAGTATTTT.

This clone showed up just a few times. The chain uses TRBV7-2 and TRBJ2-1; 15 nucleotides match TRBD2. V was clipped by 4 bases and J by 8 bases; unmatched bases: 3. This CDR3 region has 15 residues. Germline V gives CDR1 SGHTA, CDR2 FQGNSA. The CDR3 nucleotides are TGTGCCAGCAGCTCAGGACTAGCGGGAGGGCATGAGCAGTTCTTC. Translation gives CASSSGLAGGHEQFF.

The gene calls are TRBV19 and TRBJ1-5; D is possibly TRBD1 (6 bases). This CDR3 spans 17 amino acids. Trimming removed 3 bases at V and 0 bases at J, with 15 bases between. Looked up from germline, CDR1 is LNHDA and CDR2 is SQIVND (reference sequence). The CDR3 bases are TGTGCCAGTAGTATCCGCCGACAGGCGGATAGCAATCAGCCCCAGCATTTT. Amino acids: CASSIRRQADSNQPQHF.

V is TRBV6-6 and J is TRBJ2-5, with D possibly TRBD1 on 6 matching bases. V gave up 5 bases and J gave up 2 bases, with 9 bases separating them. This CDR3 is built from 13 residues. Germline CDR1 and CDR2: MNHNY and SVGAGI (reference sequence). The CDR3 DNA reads TGTGCCAGCAGTGCCCAGGGGCAAGAGACCCAGTACTTC. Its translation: CASSAQGQETQYF.

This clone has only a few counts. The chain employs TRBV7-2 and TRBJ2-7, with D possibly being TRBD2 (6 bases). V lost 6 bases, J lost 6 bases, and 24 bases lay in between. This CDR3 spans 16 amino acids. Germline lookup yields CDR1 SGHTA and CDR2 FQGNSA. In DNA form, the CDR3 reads TGTGCCAGCAGTTGGGGGGATCGACTGATGATGAGCGAGCAGTACTTC. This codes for CASSWGDRLMMSEQYF.

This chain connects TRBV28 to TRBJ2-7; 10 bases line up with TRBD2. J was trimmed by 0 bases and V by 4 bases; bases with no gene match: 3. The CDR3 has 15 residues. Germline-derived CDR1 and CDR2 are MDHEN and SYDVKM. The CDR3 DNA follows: TGTGCCAGCAGTTCCGGGACTAGCGTCTCCTACGAGCAGTACTTC. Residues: CASSSGTSVSYEQYF.

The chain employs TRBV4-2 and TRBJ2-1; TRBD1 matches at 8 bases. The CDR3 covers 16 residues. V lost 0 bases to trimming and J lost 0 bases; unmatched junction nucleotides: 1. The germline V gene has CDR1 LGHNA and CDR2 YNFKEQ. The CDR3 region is CASSQDTGGSYNEQFF. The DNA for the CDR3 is TGTGCCAGCAGCCAAGACACAGGGGGCTCCTACAATGAGCAGTTCTTC.

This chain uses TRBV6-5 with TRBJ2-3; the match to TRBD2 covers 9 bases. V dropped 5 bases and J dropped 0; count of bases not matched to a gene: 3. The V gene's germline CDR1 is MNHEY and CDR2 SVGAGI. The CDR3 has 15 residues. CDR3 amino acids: CASSPLAGSTDTQYF. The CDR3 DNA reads TGTGCCAGCAGTCCGCTAGCGGGAAGCACAGATACGCAGTATTTT.

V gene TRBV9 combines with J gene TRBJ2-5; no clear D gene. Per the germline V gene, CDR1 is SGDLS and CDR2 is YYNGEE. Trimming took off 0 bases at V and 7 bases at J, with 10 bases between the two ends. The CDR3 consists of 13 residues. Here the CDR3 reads CASSVGPLWTQYF. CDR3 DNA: TGTGCCAGCAGCGTAGGTCCCCTTTGGACCCAGTACTTC.

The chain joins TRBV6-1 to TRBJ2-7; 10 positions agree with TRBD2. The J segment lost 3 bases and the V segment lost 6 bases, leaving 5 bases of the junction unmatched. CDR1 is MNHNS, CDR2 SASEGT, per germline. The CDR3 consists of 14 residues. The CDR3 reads CASRPAGGNYEQYF. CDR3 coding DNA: TGTGCCAGCAGACCAGCGGGAGGGAACTACGAGCAGTACTTC.

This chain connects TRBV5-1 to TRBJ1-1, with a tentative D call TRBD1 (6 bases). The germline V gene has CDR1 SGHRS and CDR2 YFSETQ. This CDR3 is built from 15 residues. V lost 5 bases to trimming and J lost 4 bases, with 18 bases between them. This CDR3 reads CASSTGTISGTEAFF. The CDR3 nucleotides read TGCGCCAGCAGTACCGGGACAATCTCTGGCACTGAAGCTTTCTTT.

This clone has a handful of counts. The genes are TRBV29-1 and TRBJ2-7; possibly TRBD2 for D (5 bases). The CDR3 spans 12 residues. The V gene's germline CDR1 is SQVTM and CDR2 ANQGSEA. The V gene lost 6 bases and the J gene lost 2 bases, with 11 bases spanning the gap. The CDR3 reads CSVRGLTYEQYF. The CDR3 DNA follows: TGCAGCGTCCGGGGTCTTACCTACGAGCAGTACTTC.

This chain's CDR3 is CASSEGQGVADTQYF. Written as DNA, the CDR3 is TGTGCCAGCAGTGAAGGACAGGGGGTAGCAGATACGCAGTATTTT. The rearrangement joins TRBV2 to TRBJ2-3; TRBD1 agrees at 9 bases. V shed 1 base and J 4 bases; nucleotides not matched to a gene: 3. The CDR3 is 15 residues long. The V gene's germline CDR1 is SNHLY and CDR2 FYNNEI.

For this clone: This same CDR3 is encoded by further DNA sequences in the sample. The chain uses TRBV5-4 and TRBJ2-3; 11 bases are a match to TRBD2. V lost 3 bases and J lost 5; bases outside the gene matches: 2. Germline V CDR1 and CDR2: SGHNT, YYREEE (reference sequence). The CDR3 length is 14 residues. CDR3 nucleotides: TGTGCCAGCAGCTCTGGACTAGCGGGAGATACGCAGTATTTT. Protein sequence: CASSSGLAGDTQYF.

The CDR3 sequence is CATSRGDREGNQPQHF. DNA for the CDR3: TGTGCCACCAGCAGAGGGGACAGGGAGGGCAATCAGCCCCAGCATTTT. V is TRBV15 and J is TRBJ1-5; 9 nucleotides align to TRBD1. The CDR3 consists of 16 residues. Germline lookup yields CDR1 LNHNV and CDR2 YYDKDF (reference sequence). V trimming: 1 base; J trimming: 2 bases; junction bases outside the gene matches: 3. The whole variable domain, remainder taken from reference TRBV15 and TRBJ1-5, is DAMVIQNPRYQVTQFGKPVTLSCSQTLNHNVMYWYQQKSSQAPKLLFHYYDKDFNNEADTPDNFQSRRPNTSFCFLDIRSPGLGDTAMYLCATSRGDREGNQPQHFGDGTRLSIL.

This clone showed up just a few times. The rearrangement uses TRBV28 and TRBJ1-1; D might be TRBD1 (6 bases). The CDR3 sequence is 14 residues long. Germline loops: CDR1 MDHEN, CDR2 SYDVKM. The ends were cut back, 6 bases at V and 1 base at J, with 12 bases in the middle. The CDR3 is CASRTQGWNTEAFF. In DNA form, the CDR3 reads TGTGCCAGCAGGACTCAGGGGTGGAACACTGAAGCTTTCTTT.

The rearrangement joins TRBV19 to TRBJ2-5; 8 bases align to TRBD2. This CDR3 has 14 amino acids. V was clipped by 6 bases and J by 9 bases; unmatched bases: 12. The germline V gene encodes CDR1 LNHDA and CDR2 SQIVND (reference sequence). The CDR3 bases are TGTGCCAGTAGCCCACTAGCGGAGGGGTCGGCCCAGTACTTC. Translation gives CASSPLAEGSAQYF.

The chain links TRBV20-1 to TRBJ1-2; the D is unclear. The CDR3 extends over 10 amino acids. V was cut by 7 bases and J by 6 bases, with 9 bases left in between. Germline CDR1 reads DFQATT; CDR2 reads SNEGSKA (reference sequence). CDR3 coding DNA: TGCAGTGGTGTTACAAATGGCTACACCTTC. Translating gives CSGVTNGYTF.

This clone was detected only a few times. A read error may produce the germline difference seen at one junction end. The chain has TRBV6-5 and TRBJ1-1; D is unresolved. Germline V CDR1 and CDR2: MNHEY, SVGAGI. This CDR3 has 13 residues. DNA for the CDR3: TGTGCCGGCAGGACCGAGGAGTTCACTGAAGCTTTCTTT. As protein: CAGRTEEFTEAFF.

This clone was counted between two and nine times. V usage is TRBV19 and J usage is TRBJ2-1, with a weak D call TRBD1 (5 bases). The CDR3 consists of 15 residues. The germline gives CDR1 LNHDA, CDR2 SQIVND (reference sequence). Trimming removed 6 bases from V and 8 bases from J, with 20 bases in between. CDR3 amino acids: CASRRQGPVIYEQFF. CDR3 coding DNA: TGTGCCAGTAGACGGCAGGGCCCTGTCATCTATGAGCAGTTCTTC.

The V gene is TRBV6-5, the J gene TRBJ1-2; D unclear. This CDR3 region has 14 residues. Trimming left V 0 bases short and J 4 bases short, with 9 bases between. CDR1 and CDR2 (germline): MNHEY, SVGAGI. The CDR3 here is CASSYSEGAYGYTF. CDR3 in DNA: TGTGCCAGCAGTTACTCGGAGGGAGCCTATGGCTACACCTTC.

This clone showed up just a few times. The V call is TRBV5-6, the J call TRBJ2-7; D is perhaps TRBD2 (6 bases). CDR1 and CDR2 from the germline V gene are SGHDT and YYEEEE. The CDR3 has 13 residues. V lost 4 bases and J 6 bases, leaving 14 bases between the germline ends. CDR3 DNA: TGTGCCAGCAGCCGTCGGGGTAGCGGCGAGCAGTACTTC. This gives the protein CASSRRGSGEQYF.